The 16 T cell receptor beta chains presented below share a single source sample, sequenced in a study of blood T cells in healthy people across ages. Together with a sample-barcoded 5' primer, a J-beta primer mix was included in a second PCR lasting about 7 to 11 cycles. A single record per CDR3 protein comes from TCRdb applying MiXCR to the 5' RACE reads. The sample includes some 550,000 distinct CDR3 sequences, 40% to 55% of them seen just once. The sequenced sample consisted of blood. The receptors here all came from a man older than 75 in good health.

The chain joins TRBV20-1 to TRBJ2-3; D call uncertain. Looked up from germline, CDR1 is DFQATT and CDR2 is SNEGSKA (reference sequence). The length of the CDR3 is 13 residues. V lost 0 bases and J lost 2, with 6 bases in between. The CDR3 spells CSAREPVTDTQYF. The DNA for the CDR3 is TGCAGTGCTAGAGAACCAGTCACAGATACGCAGTATTTT.

J is TRBJ2-3 and V is TRBV7-9, with 12 nucleotides matching TRBD2. CDR3 size: 16 residues. J gave up 5 bases and V 4 bases, and 7 bases lay outside the gene matches. CDR1 SEHNR and CDR2 FQNEAQ come from the germline V gene (reference sequence). CDR3 coding DNA: TGTGCCAGCAGCTATTCTAGCGGGAGGGCCTTAGATACGCAGTATTTT. This sequence encodes CASSYSSGRALDTQYF. Together with reference TRBV7-9 and TRBJ2-3, the CDR3 gives the full variable domain: DTGVSQNPRHKITKRGQNVTFRCDPISEHNRLYWYRQTLGQGPEFLTYFQNEAQLEKSRLLSDRFSAERPKGSFSTLEIQRTEQGDSAMYLCASSYSSGRALDTQYFGPGTRLTVL.

The chain carries TRBV9 and TRBJ2-5; 7 nucleotides line up with TRBD2. CDR1 and CDR2 from the germline V gene are SGDLS and YYNGEE. V lost 6 bases to trimming and J lost 5 bases; unmatched junction nucleotides: 7. This CDR3 has 13 residues. The CDR3, as DNA: TGTGCCAGCAACGGGGGGTCACAGGAGACCCAGTACTTC. This sequence encodes CASNGGSQETQYF.

The chain joins TRBV11-2 to TRBJ2-7; 9 positions match TRBD2. J gave up 7 bases and V 5 bases, and 9 bases lay outside the gene matches. This CDR3 contains 14 residues. CDR1 and CDR2 from the germline V gene are SGHAT and FQNNGV. DNA for the CDR3: TGTGCCAGCAGCGCTAGCGGGAATCACAATGAGCAGTACTTC. Encoded protein: CASSASGNHNEQYF.

The chain has TRBV18 and TRBJ2-3, with D uncertain. This CDR3 region has 15 residues. The germline V and J ends were trimmed by 3 bases and 0 bases, with 10 bases remaining between them. Germline V gives CDR1 KGHSH, CDR2 LQKENI. In nucleotides, the CDR3 is TGTGCCAGCTCACCTAGCCACCGGAGCACAGATACGCAGTATTTT. Translation gives CASSPSHRSTDTQYF.

The chain recombines TRBV7-2 with TRBJ2-5; D remains ambiguous. The germline V gene has CDR1 SGHTA and CDR2 FQGNSA. The V end was cut by 0 bases, the J end by 11 bases, with 19 bases between. This CDR3 has 15 residues. CDR3 protein: CASSLAVGQINEQYF. The CDR3 DNA follows: TGTGCCAGCAGCTTAGCGGTGGGCCAGATTAATGAGCAGTACTTC.

This clonotype was observed at least ten times. V gene TRBV6-5 combines with J gene TRBJ2-1, with TRBD2 matching 9 bases. J gave up 0 bases and V 2 bases, and 8 bases lay outside the gene matches. The CDR3 contains 18 residues. Germline V gene data show CDR1 as MNHEY and CDR2 as SVGAGI. In DNA, the CDR3 is TGTGCCAGCAGTTACGGTAGCGGGAGCGTCAGCTCCTACAATGAGCAGTTCTTC. Its translation: CASSYGSGSVSSYNEQFF.

This sequence joins TRBV6-1 and TRBJ2-2; 11 positions match TRBD2. Germline trimming cut 5 bases from V and 2 bases from J; bases unmatched to any gene: 10. Looked up from germline, CDR1 is MNHNS and CDR2 is SASEGT. This CDR3 comprises 18 residues. The CDR3 protein is CASSRGLAEAVNTGELFF. DNA of the CDR3: TGTGCCAGCAGTAGGGGACTAGCGGAAGCTGTTAACACCGGGGAGCTGTTTTTT.

The V gene is TRBV3-1, the J gene TRBJ2-5, with 7 bases fitting TRBD2. V was clipped by 2 bases and J by 1 base; unmatched bases: 4. The length of the CDR3 is 15 residues. Germline V gene data show CDR1 as LGHDT and CDR2 as YNNKEL (reference sequence). CDR3 sequence (DNA): TGTGCCAGCAGCCAACGACTAGCAATCCAAGAGACCCAGTACTTC. Its protein product is CASSQRLAIQETQYF.

This chain uses TRBV4-3 with TRBJ1-2; 9 positions agree with TRBD1. Germline CDR1 is LGHNA and CDR2 is YSLEER. This CDR3 region has 17 residues. V lost 0 bases to trimming and J lost 1 base; unmatched junction nucleotides: 6. DNA for the CDR3: TGCGCCAGCAGCCAAGACTCGGGACAGGGACTTAACTATGGCTACACCTTC. Translation gives CASSQDSGQGLNYGYTF.

The chain employs TRBV10-2 and TRBJ2-1; D possibly corresponds to TRBD2 (7 bases). CDR3 size: 16 residues. Germline assignment: CDR1 WSHSY and CDR2 SAAADI. V lost 4 bases and J 6 bases, leaving 19 bases between the germline ends. The CDR3 loop is CASSGPRRGGRNEQFF. CDR3 nucleotides: TGCGCCAGCAGTGGTCCTAGGCGCGGGGGCCGCAATGAGCAGTTCTTC.

This clonotype was seen many times. The rearrangement links TRBV4-2 to TRBJ2-7; TRBD1 aligns across 11 bases. Germline V gene lookup returns CDR1 LGHNA and CDR2 YNFKEQ. Trimming at V came to 0 bases and at J to 6 bases, leaving 7 bases not matched to a gene. The CDR3 contains 16 residues. The CDR3 is CASSQEIGTGGREQYF. In nucleotides, the CDR3 is TGTGCCAGCAGCCAAGAGATCGGGACAGGGGGGCGCGAGCAGTACTTC.

The rearrangement uses TRBV12-3 or TRBV12-4 and TRBJ2-3; 8 bases agree with TRBD2. This CDR3 is 15 amino acids long. V dropped 3 bases and J dropped 2; count of bases not matched to a gene: 4. CDR3 protein: CASSLAGGLTDTQYF. CDR3 coding DNA: TGTGCCAGCAGTTTGGCGGGGGGTCTCACAGATACGCAGTATTTT.

The CDR3 nucleotides read TGTGCCAGCAGCTTCAGTAGCCAGGGCATTCAGTACTTC. Protein: CASSFSSQGIQYF. V usage is TRBV5-6 and J usage is TRBJ2-4, with D maybe TRBD1 (5 bases). Trimming left V 2 bases short and J 9 bases short, with 12 bases between. The CDR3 consists of 13 residues. CDR1 and CDR2 (germline): SGHDT, YYEEEE.

Points on this clonotype: At one end, the junction sequence differs from germline, possibly due to a read error. The V gene is TRBV6-5, the J gene TRBJ2-3; D possibly corresponds to TRBD2 (7 bases). The CDR3 runs 14 residues. The germline gives CDR1 MNHEY, CDR2 SVGAGI. The DNA for the CDR3 is TGTGACAGCAGTTGGGGGGGCTCCACAGATACGCAGTATTTT. It specifies CDSSWGGSTDTQYF.

This clonotype was recorded a few times. V usage is TRBV6-2 or TRBV6-3 and J usage is TRBJ2-7; D unclear. CDR3 length: 12 residues. The germline V gene has CDR1 MNHEY and CDR2 SVGEGT. V was clipped by 3 bases and J by 0 bases, with 3 bases between them. In DNA, the CDR3 is TGTGCCAGCAGTTATCCCTCCTACGAGCAGTACTTC. It yields the protein CASSYPSYEQYF.